This T cell receptor beta chain was documented in a study of cytomegalovirus exposure and HLA in healthy donors listed by TCRdb under 2017. Study-level background: According to a later analysis, one platform produced both the approximately 110 validation repertoires and the 730 or so repertoires of the first cohort. In addition to the first cohort of 666 subjects, a separate validation cohort of approximately 110 different subjects was used. The aim of the study was to test whether cataloging public T cell receptors could identify signatures of past pathogen exposure. The study combined high-throughput TCR immunosequencing, statistical association of individual TCRs with disease status, and machine learning to predict cytomegalovirus infection status. The full study reports these points: A later analysis lacked HLA typing for the validation cohort, so it scored co-occurrence in that cohort across all 120 or so repertoires. Of the cluster scores, around 95% were above 0 in a later analysis, which found that TCRs clustered in the first cohort also tended to co-occur in the roughly 130 validation repertoires. In vitro tests confirmed that three of the cytomegalovirus-associated TCR beta chains recognize cytomegalovirus antigens. The authors suggested that the approach could potentially be generalized to other disease states and immunological phenotypes. A total of 150 or so TCR beta chains were listed by the study as associated with cytomegalovirus. The classifier was reported to diagnose cytomegalovirus status with high specificity and sensitivity in both the original and validation cohorts. Across donors, most TCR sequences were observed very rarely, whereas some public TCRs were present in many individuals.

As encoded in the germline V gene (reference sequence), CDR1 is LNHNV while CDR2 is YYDKDF. The CDR3 covers 14 residues, taking in both the cysteine and the phenylalanine. The DNA shown is the 42-base CDR3, in frame from base 1. V and J lose 3 bases and 5 bases, and a span of 13 bases separates them. The protocol used for the library was the immunoSEQ multiplex PCR assay. The authors' pipeline ran thus. A statistical classification framework was developed to diagnose cytomegalovirus status using the catalog of TCR beta chain sequences. TCRdb obtained this table from immuneACCESS and retained in-frame rearrangements with V and J assigned. These tables miss some clones; where compared with another copy, unresolved V genes account for less than half of the shortfall, and the remainder is unexplained. V, J and clone size reflect that table, while D and trimming were determined from the DNA. This sample comprises about 150,000 clones, approximately 82% of them detected only once. About 32% of the sample is in the top ten clones.

With regard to this clone: No antigen is known for it. Base qualities are not at hand, and no much larger clone is one base apart.

Separate from the roughly 650-subject first cohort, the validation cohort of 95 to 150 subjects was the group to which the donors belonged. Recombination joined TRBV15 with TRBJ2-5; no D gene is confidently identified. Sequencing used PBMCs. The receptor was derived from a man between 25 and 39 years old in good health and CMV-seropositive. The DNA sequence is as follows: TGTGCCACCAGCAGGATTGGCTCCGCCGAGACCCAGTACTTC. Its amino acids are CATSRIGSAETQYF.